Following are 25 T cell receptor beta chains from one sample sequenced in a study of human T cells and chemical hapten exposure. As to time point: pre-sensitization, week 0. Indicated treatment: therapeutic diphenylcyclopropenone sensitization with weekly scalp DPC. TCRdb re-derived calls from the RACE reads in MiXCR, one entry per CDR3 protein. Of over 300,000 distinct CDR3 sequences in the sample, 4.5% to 5.5% are singletons; the top ten hold around 2.6%. Here the sequenced sample was whole blood, taken in connection with sensitization to the hapten diphenylcyclopropenone (DPC). The receptors stem from a woman in her forties or fifties with alopecia areata. Some clones in this sample may be carry-over from other donors' samples.

This clonotype has a count of ten or more. V usage is TRBV5-1 and J usage is TRBJ2-3; 9 nucleotides line up with TRBD2. V was pared by 0 bases and J by 4 bases, with 6 bases of the junction left unmatched. Per the germline V gene, CDR1 is SGHRS and CDR2 is YFSETQ. There are 16 residues in the CDR3. The CDR3 reads CASSLALAGRADTQYF. The CDR3 DNA reads TGCGCCAGCAGCTTGGCCCTAGCGGGGAGGGCAGATACGCAGTATTTT. Variable domain in full (rest from reference TRBV5-1 and TRBJ2-3): KAGVTQTPRYLIKTRGQQVTLSCSPISGHRSVSWYQQTPGQGLQFLFEYFSETQRNKGNFPGRFSGRQFSNSRSEMNVSTLELGDSALYLCASSLALAGRADTQYFGPGTRLTVL.

Points on this clonotype: This sequence may be a read error, since a much larger clone differs from it by one base. The chain has TRBV6-2 or TRBV6-3 and TRBJ2-1; weak D call: TRBD2 (6 bases). This CDR3 contains 15 residues. Germline V gives CDR1 MNHEY, CDR2 SVGEGT. V lost 6 bases, J lost 8 bases, and 20 bases lay in between. This CDR3 is CASSPYGREADEQFF. The CDR3 DNA reads TGTGCCAGCAGCCCCTACGGGCGGGAAGCAGATGAGCAGTTCTTC.

The table lists this clonotype with many counts. The V and J genes are TRBV7-2 and TRBJ2-1; maybe TRBD1 (6 bases). Looked up from germline, CDR1 is SGHTA and CDR2 is FQGNSA. The CDR3 contains 14 residues. V gave up 5 bases and J gave up 12 bases, with 20 bases separating them. The CDR3 coding sequence is TGTGCCAGCAGCCGGGACATCAGGACCTATGGGCAGTTCTTC. Translation: CASSRDIRTYGQFF.

This clonotype was recorded at least ten times. J is TRBJ1-5 and V is TRBV27, with D possibly matching TRBD1 (6 bases). The germline V gene encodes CDR1 MNHEY and CDR2 SMNVEV (reference sequence). The CDR3 runs 16 residues. V shed 5 bases and J shed 4 bases, with 18 bases lying between them. CDR3 amino acids: CASSPTPVGQNQPQHF. In DNA form, the CDR3 reads TGTGCCAGCAGTCCGACCCCCGTAGGACAGAATCAGCCCCAGCATTTT.

This clonotype was observed at least ten times. The J gene is TRBJ2-3, the V gene TRBV27, with TRBD1 matching over 8 bases. The length of the CDR3 is 15 residues. Germline CDR1 reads MNHEY; CDR2 reads SMNVEV (reference sequence). J was trimmed by 1 base and V by 8 bases; bases with no gene match: 8. CDR3 DNA: TGTGCCAGCTCTGGGACAGGTCTTGGCACAGATACGCAGTATTTT. It yields the protein CASSGTGLGTDTQYF.

The table lists this clonotype with a few counts. V is TRBV27 and J is TRBJ2-5; possible D gene TRBD1, 6 bases. V lost 8 bases to trimming and J lost 0 bases, with 19 bases between them. This CDR3 comprises 16 residues. Germline lookup yields CDR1 MNHEY and CDR2 SMNVEV (reference sequence). The DNA of the CDR3 is TGTGCCAGCGCCCAAGCGGCAGGGGAGTACCAAGAGACCCAGTACTTC. Amino acids: CASAQAAGEYQETQYF.

This clonotype was picked up many times. The genes are TRBV20-1 and TRBJ1-2; 7 nucleotides align to TRBD1. The germline V gene has CDR1 DFQATT and CDR2 SNEGSKA (reference sequence). The V segment lost 3 bases and the J segment 2 bases; nucleotides outside the gene matches: 6. The CDR3 is made up of 14 amino acids. The CDR3 loop is CSASQGQRNYGYTF. The CDR3 DNA reads as TGCAGTGCTAGCCAGGGACAGAGAAACTATGGCTACACCTTC.

This clonotype was seen ten or more times. This chain connects TRBV27 to TRBJ2-3; 7 bases agree with TRBD2. The CDR3 runs to 15 residues. CDR1 MNHEY and CDR2 SMNVEV come from the germline V gene (reference sequence). Trimming removed 2 bases from V and 0 bases from J; junction bases left unmatched: 2. CDR3 loop: CASSLTSASTDTQYF. As DNA, the CDR3 is TGTGCCAGCAGTTTAACTAGCGCTAGCACAGATACGCAGTATTTT.

This clonotype was seen only a few times. This chain uses TRBV5-1 with TRBJ2-7, with D perhaps being TRBD1 or TRBD2 (5 bases each). There are 15 residues in the CDR3. V was cut by 0 bases and J by 2 bases, with 12 bases left in between. CDR1 and CDR2 from the germline V gene are SGHRS and YFSETQ. CDR3 in DNA: TGCGCCAGCAGCTTGGGCCCCGGGGCGCCCTACGAGCAGTACTTC. This sequence encodes CASSLGPGAPYEQYF. Drawing the rest from reference TRBV5-1 and TRBJ2-7, the complete variable domain is KAGVTQTPRYLIKTRGQQVTLSCSPISGHRSVSWYQQTPGQGLQFLFEYFSETQRNKGNFPGRFSGRQFSNSRSEMNVSTLELGDSALYLCASSLGPGAPYEQYFGPGTRLTVT.

Ten or more counts support this clonotype. The chain recombines TRBV15 with TRBJ2-7; D unresolved. The length of the CDR3 is 15 residues. V gave up 0 bases and J gave up 2 bases, with 11 bases separating them. Germline V gene data show CDR1 as LNHNV and CDR2 as YYDKDF (reference sequence). CDR3 sequence: CATSRDDEDTYEQYF. The CDR3 DNA is TGTGCCACCAGCAGAGATGATGAGGATACCTACGAGCAGTACTTC.

This clonotype was recorded many times. The gene calls are TRBV12-3 or TRBV12-4 and TRBJ1-2; 7 positions match TRBD1. J lost 5 bases, V lost 6 bases, and 6 bases had no gene match. The CDR3 contains 13 residues. The DNA for the CDR3 is TGTGCCAGCAGCCAACAGGGGAGTTATGGCTACACCTTC. Amino acid sequence: CASSQQGSYGYTF.

There are many counts of this clonotype. The chain uses TRBV28 and TRBJ2-1, with D tentatively TRBD2 (7 bases). The CDR3 totals 12 residues. Per germline, CDR1 MDHEN and CDR2 SYDVKM. Trimming removed 4 bases from V and 12 bases from J, with 13 bases in between. Here the CDR3 reads CASSSLGGPQFF. In DNA form, the CDR3 reads TGTGCCAGCAGTTCACTGGGGGGGCCGCAGTTCTTC.

This clonotype has a count of ten or more. This chain links TRBV20-1 with TRBJ2-7; D gene ambiguous. The CDR3 covers 11 residues. Germline assignment: CDR1 DFQATT and CDR2 SNEGSKA (reference sequence). V lost 6 bases, J lost 5 bases, and 11 bases lay in between. The CDR3 loop reads CSARLTHEQYF. Written as DNA, the CDR3 is TGCAGTGCCCGTCTAACCCACGAGCAGTACTTC.

This clonotype was detected only a few times. The V and J genes are TRBV6-1 and TRBJ1-1; 10 bases line up with TRBD1. There are 16 residues in the CDR3. V lost 6 bases and J lost 3; bases outside the gene matches: 10. Germline values: CDR1 MNHNS, CDR2 SASEGT. The CDR3 is CASSPGTGVSDTEAFF. CDR3 bases: TGTGCCAGCAGCCCCGGGACAGGGGTGTCGGACACTGAAGCTTTCTTT.

The chain joins TRBV5-1 to TRBJ1-1, with unresolved D. V was shortened by 2 bases and J by 3 bases, with 11 bases between the two germline ends. CDR1 SGHRS and CDR2 YFSETQ come from the germline V gene. There are 14 residues in the CDR3. The CDR3 sequence is CASSLGGFDTEAFF. The CDR3 DNA sequence: TGCGCCAGCAGCTTAGGAGGCTTTGACACTGAAGCTTTCTTT.

The chain recombines TRBV14 with TRBJ2-7; no clear D. CDR3 length: 12 residues. The V end lost 4 bases, the J end lost 1 base, and 5 bases lay between the germline ends. The germline gives CDR1 SGHDN, CDR2 FVKESK. Written as DNA, the CDR3 is TGTGCCAGCAGCCCGCAGTCCTACGAGCAGTACTTC. Translated: CASSPQSYEQYF.

The chain combines TRBV11-3 with TRBJ1-1; D perhaps matches TRBD1 (5 bases). Germline CDR1 and CDR2: SGHNT and YENEEA. V lost 4 bases and J lost 4, with 28 bases in between. The CDR3 has 19 amino acids. The CDR3 DNA reads as TGTGCCAGCAGCTCCCCCCCAATAGGCAGGGAATTTAAGTGCACTGAAGCTTTCTTT. Translating gives CASSSPPIGREFKCTEAFF.

This clonotype has at least ten counts. V and J are TRBV20-1 and TRBJ1-1, with D unresolved. V shed 2 bases and J shed 4 bases, with 8 bases lying between them. The CDR3 length is 12 residues. The germline V gene has CDR1 DFQATT and CDR2 SNEGSKA (reference sequence). The CDR3 region is CSARREVTEAFF. CDR3 coding DNA: TGCAGTGCTAGAAGAGAAGTCACTGAAGCTTTCTTT.

The genes are TRBV28 and TRBJ2-7; TRBD1 matches 9 bases. The germline V gene has CDR1 MDHEN and CDR2 SYDVKM. This CDR3 region has 16 residues. V dropped 7 bases and J dropped 9; count of bases not matched to a gene: 19. In DNA, the CDR3 is TGTGCCAGCACCACAGCAATCGGGACAGGGACCAGGGGGCAGTACTTC. Amino acid sequence: CASTTAIGTGTRGQYF.

This clonotype appeared many times. The chain employs TRBV29-1 and TRBJ1-1; D uncertain. Germline CDR1 reads SQVTM; CDR2 reads ANQGSEA. The CDR3 spans 11 residues. V lost 4 bases, J lost 1 base, and 4 bases lay in between. CDR3: CSVGPNTEAFF. DNA for the CDR3: TGCAGCGTTGGACCGAACACTGAAGCTTTCTTT.

This rearrangement joins TRBV5-1 to TRBJ1-1; 7 bases align to TRBD1. The CDR3 totals 12 residues. The J segment lost 6 bases and the V segment lost 4 bases, leaving 3 bases of the junction unmatched. CDR1 SGHRS and CDR2 YFSETQ come from the germline V gene. The chain's CDR3 is CASSEQGAEAFF. The CDR3 DNA follows: TGCGCCAGCAGCGAGCAGGGGGCTGAAGCTTTCTTT.

V usage is TRBV5-1 and J usage is TRBJ2-7; 9 bases match TRBD1. Trimming at V came to 3 bases and at J to 2 bases, leaving 6 bases not matched to a gene. The CDR3 extends over 15 amino acids. Germline CDR1 SGHRS, CDR2 YFSETQ. The DNA for the CDR3 is TGCGCCAGCAGCTCCACCGGGACAGGGACCTACGAGCAGTACTTC. Its translation is CASSSTGTGTYEQYF.

The sample holds a few counts of this clonotype. The CDR3 is CATITGENTEAFF. The CDR3 region has the DNA TGTGCCACCATAACAGGGGAAAACACTGAAGCTTTCTTT. This chain uses TRBV24-1 with TRBJ1-1; 7 bases align to TRBD1. The junction had 4 bases not matched to a gene; V was cut back by 8 bases and J by 2 bases. Looked up from germline, CDR1 is KGHDR and CDR2 is SFDVKD. The CDR3 spans 13 residues.

This chain uses TRBV7-2 with TRBJ2-1; D is possibly TRBD1 (6 bases). Germline V gene sequence: CDR1 SGHTA, CDR2 FQGNSA. The CDR3 has 16 amino acids. V was shortened by 4 bases and J by 0 bases, with 13 bases between the two germline ends. The CDR3 protein is CASSWISDSSYNEQFF. The CDR3 bases are TGTGCCAGCAGCTGGATATCGGACAGCTCCTACAATGAGCAGTTCTTC.

The table lists this clonotype with a few counts. The V call is TRBV5-1, the J call TRBJ1-4; D remains ambiguous. Germline loops: CDR1 SGHRS, CDR2 YFSETQ. The CDR3 is made up of 14 amino acids. V lost 2 bases and J 3 bases, leaving 8 bases between the germline ends. This CDR3 is CASSFGHSNEKLFF. Written as DNA, the CDR3 is TGCGCCAGCAGCTTTGGGCATTCTAATGAAAAACTGTTTTTT.